This T cell receptor beta chain is drawn from a study of beta chain features in type 1 diabetes. Whole-study context: Cell yields, age and gender were similar between patients and healthy donors. Study-wide results and caveats: TCRB CDR3s were moderately but significantly shorter in Type 1 diabetes patients in all four CD4+ subsets.

Germline lookup yields CDR1 KGHSH and CDR2 LQKENI. V lost 2 bases and J 1 base, leaving 11 bases between the germline ends. CDR3 size: 15 residues. Stem cell-like memory, regulatory, central memory and naive CD4+ cells were sorted via CD45RO/CCR7/CD25/CD127/CD95/CD27. For this clone: Antigen specificity is unknown.

Expressed TCRB transcripts were sequenced, since all the RNA that had been isolated was reverse transcribed. Using immunoSEQ multiplex PCR, the repertoire was profiled, and TCRdb retains in-frame clones only, with some absent. The sample gives under 300,000 clones, approximately 10% of which show up once; around 0.017% is in the top ten. Sequencing used naive CD4+ T cells from blood. This sequence joins TRBV18 and TRBJ1-1; D may be TRBD1 (6 bases). The sequence was obtained from a man aged 25-45 years with type 1 diabetes. The CDR3 DNA reads as TGTGCCAGCTCACCATGGGACATGGGGAACACTGAAGCTTTCTTT. Its translation: CASSPWDMGNTEAFF.